What follows are 8 T cell receptor beta chains derived from one specimen sequenced in a study of T cell responses to AZD1222 COVID-19 vaccine (dated by TCRdb to 2020 to 2023). The sample's time point label, in plain terms: baseline before first vaccination. What this sample's treatment or condition label stands for: meningococcal conjugate vaccine given as trial control. The method behind the library was the immunoSEQ multiplex PCR assay. TCRdb mirrors the immuneACCESS table, restricted to in-frame sequences. Some clones are absent from its copies; in checked studies, under half trace to an unresolved V gene, and the reason for the others is unknown. The sample table records 80,000 to 100,000 clones; around 92% of these occur just once. The biggest ten clones account for approximately 3% of the sample. The sequenced sample was peripheral blood, obtained on day 0 of MenACWY control vaccination. The source of these receptors is an adult in good health.

The V gene is TRBV2, the J gene TRBJ1-5; the D gene is possibly TRBD1 (6 bases). The CDR3 contains 14 residues. Germline CDR1 and CDR2: SNHLY and FYNNEI. V lost 4 bases and J lost 7, with 14 bases in between. CDR3 in amino acids: CASSGRGVSQPQHF. CDR3 in DNA: TGTGCCAGCAGTGGGAGGGGGGTAAGCCAGCCCCAGCATTTT.

This clone was seen just once. V and J are TRBV29-1 and TRBJ2-7, with 7 bases lining up with TRBD1. The CDR3 consists of 14 residues. V shed 4 bases and J 0 bases; nucleotides not matched to a gene: 6. The germline gives CDR1 SQVTM, CDR2 ANQGSEA. In DNA form, the CDR3 reads TGCAGCGTTGGGGACAGTCCTTTCTCCTACGAGCAGTACTTC. This encodes CSVGDSPFSYEQYF.

The CDR3: CASSQDAGGASDTQYF. The CDR3 coding sequence is TGTGCCAGCAGCCAAGATGCCGGGGGAGCCTCAGATACGCAGTATTTT. The chain has TRBV4-2 and TRBJ2-3; D perhaps matches TRBD2 (6 bases). The CDR3 extends over 16 amino acids. V lost 0 bases to trimming and J lost 4 bases, with 14 bases between them. Germline-derived CDR1 and CDR2 are LGHNA and YNFKEQ.

This chain connects TRBV19 to TRBJ2-2; 8 bases line up with TRBD1. Germline CDR1 LNHDA, CDR2 SQIVND (reference sequence). The CDR3 extends over 15 amino acids. Trimming at V came to 7 bases and at J to 3 bases, leaving 7 bases not matched to a gene. The CDR3 coding sequence is TGTGCCAGTAAGACAGGGGACGTCGACACCGGGGAGCTGTTTTTT. This codes for CASKTGDVDTGELFF.

The chain joins TRBV19 to TRBJ1-1; 7 nucleotides align to TRBD1. Per germline, CDR1 LNHDA and CDR2 SQIVND (reference sequence). The CDR3 covers 14 residues. The ends lost 6 bases at V and 4 bases at J; junction bases unmatched: 8. CDR3 protein: CASRLGPGGTEAFF. The CDR3 DNA reads TGTGCCAGTAGGCTCGGGCCAGGGGGCACTGAAGCTTTCTTT.

This sequence joins TRBV21-1 and TRBJ1-5. TRBV21-1 is a pseudogene. This CDR3 is 17 amino acids long. CDR3 in amino acids: CASSKDREGREGQPQHF. CDR3 in DNA: TGTGCCAGCAGCAAAGACAGAGAGGGGAGGGAGGGTCAGCCCCAGCATTTT.

The chain links TRBV5-1 to TRBJ2-7, with 12 positions matching TRBD2. After removal of 4 bases from V and 3 bases from J, the junction contained 5 bases not matched to a gene. The CDR3 is 15 amino acids. The germline CDR1 and CDR2 sequences are SGHRS and YFSETQ. In nucleotides, the CDR3 is TGCGCCAGCAGCCCGACTAGCGGGGGTCTCTACGAGCAGTACTTC. It encodes CASSPTSGGLYEQYF.

This chain connects TRBV5-4 to TRBJ2-5; 8 bases map to TRBD2. This CDR3 spans 15 amino acids. Germline lookup yields CDR1 SGHNT and CDR2 YYREEE (reference sequence). Losses at the gene ends were 4 bases for V and 5 bases for J; bases not matched to a gene: 10. This CDR3 reads CASSPNPGGPETQYF. The CDR3 nucleotides are TGTGCCAGCAGCCCGAATCCGGGGGGGCCGGAGACCCAGTACTTC.